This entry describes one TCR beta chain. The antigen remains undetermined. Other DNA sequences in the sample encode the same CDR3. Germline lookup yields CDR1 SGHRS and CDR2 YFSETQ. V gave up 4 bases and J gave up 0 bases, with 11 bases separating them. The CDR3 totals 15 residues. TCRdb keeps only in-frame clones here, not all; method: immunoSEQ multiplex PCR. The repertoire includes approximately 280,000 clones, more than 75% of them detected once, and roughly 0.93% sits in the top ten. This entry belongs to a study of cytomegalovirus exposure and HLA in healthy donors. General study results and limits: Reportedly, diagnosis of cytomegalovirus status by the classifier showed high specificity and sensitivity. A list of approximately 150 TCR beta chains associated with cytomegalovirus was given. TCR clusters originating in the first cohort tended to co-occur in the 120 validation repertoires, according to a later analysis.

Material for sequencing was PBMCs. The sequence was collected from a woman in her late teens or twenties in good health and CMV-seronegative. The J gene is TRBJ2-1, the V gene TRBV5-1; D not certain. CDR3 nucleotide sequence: TGCGCCAGCAGCGCCACAACAAGCTCCTACAATGAGCAGTTCTTC. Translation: CASSATTSSYNEQFF.